What follows describes a single TCR beta chain. Researchers took RNA transcripts and amplified the TCR beta CDR3 regions from them. Researchers ran a first-round RT-PCR on the TCR CDR3 using the HTBI primer set. TCRdb analysed the multiplex PCR reads with MiXCR anew, one entry per CDR3 protein. Seen here are some 570,000 distinct CDR3 sequences, over 12% observed once, and the top ten hold 7% to 9%. The source of the sample is a study of T cells in Graves' hyperthyroidism and ophthalmopathy. The length of the CDR3 is 15 residues. Germline CDR1 is SNHLY and CDR2 is FYNNEI. Trimming cost V 7 bases and J 6 bases; bases outside gene matches: 6.

The V gene is TRBV2, the J gene TRBJ2-1; 13 bases line up with TRBD2. Sequencing was carried out using blood. This receptor was identified in a young woman with Graves' ophthalmopathy. As DNA, the CDR3 is TGTGCCAGCAAAAGGACTAGCGGGAGAGGCAATGAGCAGTTCTTC. Its translation: CASKRTSGRGNEQFF. The entire variable domain, with the rest obtained from reference TRBV2 and TRBJ2-1, is as follows: EPEVTQTPSHQVTQMGQEVILRCVPISNHLYFYWYRQILGQKVEFLVSFYNNEISEKSEIFDDQFSVERPDGSNFTLKIRSTKLEDSAMYFCASKRTSGRGNEQFFGPGTRLTVL.